This T cell receptor beta chain comes out of a study of blood T cell repertoires in COVID-19. Study-wide context: Samples of COVID-19 (acute and convalescent) were obtained from the United States, Italy and Spain. From T cells, B-cell-depleted T cells, or PBMCs came the material, which was cDNA or gDNA.

Authors' analysis steps: By means of reference gene primer amplification, nucleated cell counts were estimated. Data came from immunoSEQ multiplex PCR; TCRdb stores just in-frame clones and leaves some out. Clonal size and the V and J genes are those of that table, whereas D and trimming came from the DNA. The profile shows approximately 81,000 clones, 91% of them singletons. V lost 2 bases, J lost 3 bases, and 11 bases lay in between. CDR1 is WNHNN and CDR2 is SYGVQD in the germline V gene (reference sequence). This CDR3 region has 14 residues. This receptor was taken from a woman between 50 and 59 years old in a cohort sampled during active COVID-19. The chain has TRBV10-1 and TRBJ2-7, with D unresolved. The source material was peripheral blood. CDR3 coding DNA: TGCGCCAGCAGTGAGGGTGGGCAGCTCTACGAGCAGTACTTC. Amino acid sequence: CASSEGGQLYEQYF.